This T cell receptor (beta chain) was captured by sequencing in a study of CD8+CD57+ T cells in acquired aplastic anemia. Study results and caveats: CD8+CD57+ cells from patients were less diverse than total CD4+ and CD8+ pools. The number of CD8+ CDR3 sequences shared by patients and controls was fewer than 35.

The template for TCR beta VDJ and CDR3 sequence profiling was genomic DNA. In TCRdb, the reads were re-called with MiXCR into one record per CDR3 protein. The top ten clones hold 80% to 90% of a sample with some 20,000 distinct CDR3 sequences, under 40% of them seen once. Trimming cost V 1 base and J 2 bases, with 4 bases left between them. Germline CDR1 and CDR2: MGHRA and YSYEKL. This CDR3 is built from 13 residues. Sequencing was done on patients that had shown CD8+CD57+ cell expansion by flow cytometry. Sequenced as well were CD8+CD57+ effector memory cells (from about 15% of the 12 patients). Each patient gave a blood sample that was collected before any therapy had been received. CD8+CD57+ cells enriched with beads gave a mean 1.6 ug DNA. This clonotype was observed many times. No antigen is known for it.

The TCR was taken from a human donor with aplastic anemia. Sample: CD8+CD57+ T cells sorted from PBMCs. Stated subset: bead-enriched CD8+CD57+ effector memory T cells from SAA patients. The rearrangement links TRBV4-1 to TRBJ2-3; no clear D. This CDR3 is CASSQGSTDTQYF. CDR3 coding DNA: TGCGCCAGCAGCCAAGGATCCACAGATACGCAGTATTTT.